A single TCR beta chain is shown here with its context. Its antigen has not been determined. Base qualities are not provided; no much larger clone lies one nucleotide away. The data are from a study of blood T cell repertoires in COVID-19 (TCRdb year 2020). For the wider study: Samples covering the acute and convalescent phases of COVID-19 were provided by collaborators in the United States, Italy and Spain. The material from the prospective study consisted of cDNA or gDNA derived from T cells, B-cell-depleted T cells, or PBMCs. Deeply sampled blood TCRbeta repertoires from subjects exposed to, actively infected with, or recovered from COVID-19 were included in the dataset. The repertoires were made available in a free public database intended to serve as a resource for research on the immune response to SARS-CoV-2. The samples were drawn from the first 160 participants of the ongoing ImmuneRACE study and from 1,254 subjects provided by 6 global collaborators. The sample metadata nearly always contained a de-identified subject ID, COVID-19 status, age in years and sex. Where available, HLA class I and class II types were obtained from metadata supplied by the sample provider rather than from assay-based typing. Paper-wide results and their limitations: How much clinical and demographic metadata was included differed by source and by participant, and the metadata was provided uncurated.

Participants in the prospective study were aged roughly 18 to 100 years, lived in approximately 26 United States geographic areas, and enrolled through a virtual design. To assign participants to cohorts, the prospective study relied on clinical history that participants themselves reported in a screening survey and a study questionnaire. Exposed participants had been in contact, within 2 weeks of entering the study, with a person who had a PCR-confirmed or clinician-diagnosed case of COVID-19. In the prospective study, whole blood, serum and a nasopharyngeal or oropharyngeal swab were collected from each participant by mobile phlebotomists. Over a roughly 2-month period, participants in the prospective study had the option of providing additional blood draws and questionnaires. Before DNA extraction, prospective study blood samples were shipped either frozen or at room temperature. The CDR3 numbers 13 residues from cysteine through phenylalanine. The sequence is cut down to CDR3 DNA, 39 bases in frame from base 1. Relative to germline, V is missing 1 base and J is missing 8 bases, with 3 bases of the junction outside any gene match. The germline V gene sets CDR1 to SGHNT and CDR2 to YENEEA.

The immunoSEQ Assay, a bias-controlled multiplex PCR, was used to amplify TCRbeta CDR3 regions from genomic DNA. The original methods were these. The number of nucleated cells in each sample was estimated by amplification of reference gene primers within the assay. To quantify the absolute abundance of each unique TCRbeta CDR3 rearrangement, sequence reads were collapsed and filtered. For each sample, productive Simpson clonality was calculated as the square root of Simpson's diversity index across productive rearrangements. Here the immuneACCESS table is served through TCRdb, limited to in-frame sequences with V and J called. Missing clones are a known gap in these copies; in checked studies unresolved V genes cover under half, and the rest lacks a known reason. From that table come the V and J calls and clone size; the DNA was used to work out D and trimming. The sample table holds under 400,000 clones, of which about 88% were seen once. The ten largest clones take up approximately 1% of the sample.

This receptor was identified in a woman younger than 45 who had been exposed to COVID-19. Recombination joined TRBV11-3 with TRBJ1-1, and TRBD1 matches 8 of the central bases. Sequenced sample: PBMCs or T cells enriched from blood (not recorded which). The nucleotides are TGTGCCAGCAGCTTAGTCGGGACAGGAGAAGCTTTCTTT. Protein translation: CASSLVGTGEAFF.